The 5 T cell receptor beta chains below were found in one sample sequenced in a study of molecular identifiers for immune sequencing clone quantification. TCRdb recomputed calls from the PCR reads with MiXCR, one row per CDR3 protein. Of about 640,000 distinct CDR3 sequences in the sample, around 20% were seen once. Source material: naive CD8+ T cells from blood, with Jurkat cell RNA spiked in. Subset in this sample: FACS-sorted CD8+CD4-CCR7+CD45RA+ naive T cells. The origin of the receptors is a human donor in good health. Some libraries in this study had Jurkat cell RNA spiked in.

This clonotype was observed many times. The J gene is TRBJ2-7, the V gene TRBV29-1; a possible D gene is TRBD1 (6 bases). V lost 4 bases to trimming and J lost 5 bases, with 12 bases between them. This CDR3 has 12 residues. Germline V gene lookup returns CDR1 SQVTM and CDR2 ANQGSEA. Written as DNA, the CDR3 is TGCAGCGTTGTTTTACCAGGGGACGAGCAGTACTTC. Its protein is CSVVLPGDEQYF.

This clonotype was counted at least ten times. The chain couples TRBV4-3 to TRBJ2-1, with D hard to call. The germline V gene has CDR1 LGHNA and CDR2 YSLEER. CDR3 length: 15 amino acids. The V gene lost 0 bases and the J gene lost 4 bases, with 10 bases spanning the gap. The chain's CDR3 is CASSQDQVLYNEQFF. CDR3 in DNA: TGCGCCAGCAGCCAAGATCAGGTTCTATACAATGAGCAGTTCTTC.

This clonotype was counted only a few times. Since a far larger clone is one base different, this is likely a read error. V gene TRBV12-3 or TRBV12-4 combines with J gene TRBJ2-3, with a possible D match to TRBD1 (6 bases). The CDR3 consists of 14 residues. The CDR3 DNA reads as TGTGCCGGCAGTTTAGTAGGGGGAGCAGATACGCAGTATTTT. Protein sequence: CAGSLVGGADTQYF.

This clonotype occurred many times. The rearrangement uses TRBV2 and TRBJ1-1; 7 bases are shared with TRBD1. The CDR3 loop spans 13 amino acids. The trim removed 6 bases at V and 6 bases at J, leaving 7 bases unmatched. The germline CDR1 and CDR2 sequences are SNHLY and FYNNEI. The CDR3 here is CASRNRGEPEAFF. The CDR3 bases are TGTGCCAGCAGGAACAGGGGAGAGCCTGAAGCTTTCTTT. The full variable domain, completed using reference TRBV2 and TRBJ1-1, is EPEVTQTPSHQVTQMGQEVILRCVPISNHLYFYWYRQILGQKVEFLVSFYNNEISEKSEIFDDQFSVERPDGSNFTLKIRSTKLEDSAMYFCASRNRGEPEAFFGQGTRLTVV.

This clonotype appeared many times. The gene calls are TRBV13 and TRBJ1-1, with D possibly being TRBD1 (5 bases). V shed 1 base and J shed 3 bases, with 12 bases lying between them. CDR3 length equals 15 residues. CDR1 is PRHDT, CDR2 FYEKMQ, per germline (reference sequence). For the CDR3, the DNA is TGTGCCAGCAGCTTAGCTGGCAGGGTCGACACTGAAGCTTTCTTT. Its translation: CASSLAGRVDTEAFF.